The next 10 T cell receptor beta chains were all read from a single sample in a study of T cells in narcolepsy. Only in-frame clones appear in the TCRdb table, and some are missing; sequencing was by immunoSEQ multiplex PCR. The sample carries 25,000 to 35,000 clones, approximately 80% recorded once. The sample consisted of CD45RA- memory CD4+ T cells from PBMCs. The receptors were sampled from a human donor with narcolepsy.

The chain recombines TRBV28 with TRBJ2-7; D is possibly TRBD1 or TRBD2 (5 bases each). V lost 5 bases, J lost 6 bases, and 20 bases lay in between. Germline V CDR1 and CDR2: MDHEN, SYDVKM. The CDR3 spans 15 residues. The CDR3 DNA reads as TGTGCCAGCAGTCCCCACTCCGCGGCGAGGGGCGAGCAGTACTTC. As protein: CASSPHSAARGEQYF.

The rearrangement links TRBV19 to TRBJ1-5, with D unclear. Germline V gene lookup returns CDR1 LNHDA and CDR2 SQIVND (reference sequence). Between the trimmed V and J ends, which lost 3 bases and 3 bases, there was a span of 6 bases. The CDR3 has 13 amino acids. CDR3 DNA sequence: TGTGCCAGTAGTATGGGCTTCAATCAGCCCCAGCATTTT. It yields the protein CASSMGFNQPQHF.

The chain combines TRBV5-1 with TRBJ1-2; D is ambiguous. The V gene's germline CDR1 is SGHRS and CDR2 YFSETQ. Trimming shortened V by 4 bases and J by 12 bases, and 25 bases separated the two germline ends. The CDR3 covers 15 residues. DNA for the CDR3: TGCGCCAGCAGCCCGGGCCTCCTACTAGATCGGGTGAACACCTTC. Its protein product is CASSPGLLLDRVNTF.

V and J are TRBV27 and TRBJ2-2; a possible D gene is TRBD1 (6 bases). Deletions cut 8 bases from V and 1 base from J, with 14 bases between. This CDR3 region has 15 residues. Germline lookup yields CDR1 MNHEY and CDR2 SMNVEV (reference sequence). CDR3 sequence reads: CASRDRTWNTGELFF. The CDR3 nucleotides read TGTGCCAGCCGCGACAGGACCTGGAACACCGGGGAGCTGTTTTTT.

The genes are TRBV5-4 and TRBJ2-5; TRBD2 aligns across 14 bases. V shed 6 bases and J 11 bases; nucleotides not matched to a gene: 15. Germline V lookup: CDR1 SGHNT, CDR2 YYREEE (reference sequence). This CDR3 contains 16 residues. CDR3 coding DNA: TGTGCCAGCAACAGAGGGACTAGCGGGAGTCTGGGTGAGCAGTACTTC. Translated: CASNRGTSGSLGEQYF.

V gene TRBV6-5 combines with J gene TRBJ2-1, with 10 bases that match TRBD2. V lost 10 bases and J lost 7; bases outside the gene matches: 13. The CDR3 runs 15 residues. Germline CDR1 is MNHEY and CDR2 is SVGAGI. CDR3 bases: TGTGCCACTTCAGGCAGCGGGAGGGCCGGGAATGAGCAGTTCTTC. Encoded protein: CATSGSGRAGNEQFF.

The sample holds one count of this clone. The junction differs from germline at one of its ends, possibly a read error. The chain joins TRBV6-1 to TRBJ2-7; D not resolved. The CDR3 totals 12 residues. Germline values: CDR1 MNHNS, CDR2 SASEGT. The CDR3, as DNA: TGTGCCAGCAGTCCCACGGACCGCCAAGTACACTTC. The encoded protein is CASSPTDRQVHF.

This chain links TRBV10-3 with TRBJ1-4; no firm D call. Trimming left V 8 bases short and J 5 bases short, with 12 bases between. In germline, CDR1 is ENHRY, CDR2 SYGVKD. The CDR3 consists of 13 residues. CDR3 DNA sequence: TGTGCCATCGGGTCCTTGCTGAATGAAAAACTGTTTTTT. It translates to CAIGSLLNEKLFF.

The chain employs TRBV20-1 and TRBJ2-7; tentatively, D is TRBD2 (6 bases). CDR1 DFQATT and CDR2 SNEGSKA come from the germline V gene (reference sequence). Trimming left V 8 bases short and J 5 bases short, with 10 bases between. The CDR3 is made up of 10 amino acids. The CDR3 nucleotides read TGCAGTCTATGGGGGGACGAGCAGTACTTC. Translating it yields CSLWGDEQYF.

The J gene is TRBJ2-6, the V gene TRBV21-1; TRBD1 is taken as the D call from the table, unchecked against the DNA. TRBV21-1 is classified as a pseudogene. This CDR3 has 19 amino acids. The CDR3 region is CASSKVQDRGNSGANVLTF. The DNA of the CDR3 is TGTGCCAGCAGCAAAGTGCAGGACAGGGGGAACTCTGGGGCCAACGTCCTGACTTTC.